The 30 T cell receptor beta chains below come from one sample, sequenced in a study of CD8 T cells in Susac syndrome. A quantity of about 0.5 to 1 ug RNA underwent reverse transcription using random hexamers. In TCRdb, the immunoSEQ multiplex PCR reads were re-called with MiXCR into one record per CDR3 protein. Of roughly 250,000 distinct CDR3 sequences in the sample, less than 96% were seen once. Sequenced: CD4+ T cells from PBMCs. The receptors derive from a human donor with Susac syndrome.

The DNA for the CDR3 is TGCGCCAGCAGCCCACCCGCGGACAGGGATTGGGCGAACACTGAAGCTTTCTTT. As protein: CASSPPADRDWANTEAFF. The chain is built from TRBV4-1 and TRBJ1-1; 8 nucleotides line up with TRBD1. The ends lost 4 bases at V and 1 base at J; junction bases unmatched: 14. Germline V lookup: CDR1 MGHRA, CDR2 YSYEKL. The CDR3 totals 18 residues.

The chain employs TRBV20-1 and TRBJ2-3, with 15 bases lining up with TRBD2. V lost 6 bases and J lost 3; bases outside the gene matches: 7. Germline V gene lookup returns CDR1 DFQATT and CDR2 SNEGSKA (reference sequence). There are 16 residues in the CDR3. CDR3 in amino acids: CSALGLAGGPTDTQYF. In nucleotides, the CDR3 is TGCAGTGCGCTTGGACTAGCGGGAGGGCCGACAGATACGCAGTATTTT.

The J gene is TRBJ2-1, the V gene TRBV5-1; D might be TRBD2 (6 bases). The ends were cut back, 1 base at V and 5 bases at J, with 13 bases in the middle. The CDR3 totals 15 residues. CDR1 is SGHRS and CDR2 is YFSETQ in the germline V gene. The CDR3 bases are TGCGCCAGCAGCTTGACAACCGGGACTCACAATGAGCAGTTCTTC. Translation gives CASSLTTGTHNEQFF.

The gene calls are TRBV20-1 and TRBJ2-1; D uncertain. V lost 6 bases and J 9 bases, leaving 9 bases between the germline ends. The CDR3 spans 10 residues. CDR1 is DFQATT, CDR2 SNEGSKA, per germline (reference sequence). The CDR3 region is CSAASGEQFF. The CDR3 DNA is TGCAGTGCGGCATCGGGTGAGCAGTTCTTC.

The chain joins TRBV29-1 to TRBJ2-2; 8 bases line up with TRBD2. Germline V gene data show CDR1 as SQVTM and CDR2 as ANQGSEA. V was clipped by 3 bases and J by 4 bases; unmatched bases: 10. The CDR3 runs to 16 residues. The CDR3 region is CSVDGGAGVGTGELFF. In DNA, the CDR3 is TGCAGCGTTGATGGGGGAGCGGGAGTGGGCACCGGGGAGCTGTTTTTT.

The V and J genes are TRBV11-2 and TRBJ2-5; TRBD2 agrees at 11 bases. This CDR3 contains 15 residues. V lost 8 bases to trimming and J lost 5 bases; unmatched junction nucleotides: 10. Germline loops: CDR1 SGHAT, CDR2 FQNNGV. The CDR3: CASVPIAGGPETQYF. Written as DNA, the CDR3 is TGTGCCAGCGTTCCCATAGCGGGAGGGCCCGAGACCCAGTACTTC.

This rearrangement joins TRBV7-3 to TRBJ1-1; D call uncertain. Per the germline V gene, CDR1 is SGHTA and CDR2 is FQGTGA. The V end was cut by 4 bases, the J end by 9 bases, with 15 bases between. The length of the CDR3 is 13 residues. The chain's CDR3 is CASSSTLDGKAFF. CDR3 bases: TGTGCCAGCAGCTCCACACTGGACGGAAAAGCTTTCTTT.

This chain connects TRBV5-4 to TRBJ1-1, with TRBD1 matching 9 bases. Per germline, CDR1 SGHNT and CDR2 YYREEE (reference sequence). This CDR3 is built from 16 residues. Trimming at V came to 1 base and at J to 3 bases, leaving 7 bases not matched to a gene. CDR3 residues: CASSLINTGGHTEAFF. The CDR3 region has the DNA TGTGCCAGCAGCTTGATCAATACAGGGGGCCACACTGAAGCTTTCTTT.

The chain carries TRBV27 and TRBJ2-3; D is perhaps TRBD2 (6 bases). This CDR3 comprises 13 residues. CDR1 is MNHEY and CDR2 is SMNVEV in the germline V gene (reference sequence). The ends were cut back, 10 bases at V and 0 bases at J, with 11 bases in the middle. CDR3 coding DNA: TGTGCCACCCGGAGGGCCAGCACAGATACGCAGTATTTT. Its translation is CATRRASTDTQYF.

This clonotype was detected once. The V call is TRBV5-6, the J call TRBJ2-3, with D unresolved. The CDR3 consists of 13 residues. Trimming took off 0 bases at V and 4 bases at J, with 6 bases between the two ends. The germline CDR1 and CDR2 sequences are SGHDT and YYEEEE. This CDR3 reads CASSLAGSDTQYF. CDR3 sequence (DNA): TGTGCCAGCAGCTTGGCCGGGTCAGATACGCAGTATTTT.

This rearrangement joins TRBV20-1 to TRBJ1-5, with D tentatively TRBD1 (6 bases). V was trimmed by 3 bases and J by 7 bases, leaving 13 bases between them. The CDR3 contains 13 residues. Germline V gene data show CDR1 as DFQATT and CDR2 as SNEGSKA (reference sequence). The CDR3 DNA reads TGCAGTGCTAGTAAGGAGGGGGACCAGCCCCAGCATTTT. Translating gives CSASKEGDQPQHF.

The CDR3 loop is CASSRTGTNQPQHF. The DNA for the CDR3 is TGTGCCAGCAGTAGGACAGGAACCAATCAGCCCCAGCATTTT. V is TRBV9 and J is TRBJ1-5; 7 bases are a match to TRBD1. V lost 5 bases and J lost 3; bases outside the gene matches: 5. The length of the CDR3 is 14 residues. Germline V lookup: CDR1 SGDLS, CDR2 YYNGEE.

The chain couples TRBV9 to TRBJ2-1; D may match TRBD1 or TRBD2 (5 bases each). The ends were cut back, 0 bases at V and 6 bases at J, with 7 bases in the middle. Germline assignment: CDR1 SGDLS and CDR2 YYNGEE. This CDR3 spans 13 amino acids. Here the CDR3 DNA reads TGTGCCAGCAGCGTAGCAGGGAGCAATGAGCAGTTCTTC. As protein: CASSVAGSNEQFF.

The chain carries TRBV12-3 or TRBV12-4 and TRBJ1-1; 12 nucleotides line up with TRBD1. V shed 3 bases and J 8 bases; nucleotides not matched to a gene: 7. The CDR3 runs 15 residues. CDR3 DNA: TGTGCCAGCAGTTTCCGGGACAGGGGGCCTCGCGAAGCTTTCTTT. As protein: CASSFRDRGPREAFF.

This clonotype was found once. The V and J genes are TRBV5-6 and TRBJ2-1, with D unclear. Per the germline V gene, CDR1 is SGHDT and CDR2 is YYEEEE. CDR3 size: 13 residues. Trimming took 3 bases from V and 9 from J, leaving 13 bases between them. CDR3 coding DNA: TGTGCCAGCAGCTCACTATTCTTAAGTGAGCAGTTCTTC. Translated: CASSSLFLSEQFF.

The J gene is TRBJ1-1, the V gene TRBV25-1; D is unresolved. The germline V gene has CDR1 MGHDK and CDR2 SYGVNS. The V end was cut by 3 bases, the J end by 1 base, with 6 bases between. The CDR3 sequence is 13 residues long. CDR3 protein: CASSEWQNTEAFF. DNA for the CDR3: TGTGCCAGCAGTGAGTGGCAGAACACTGAAGCTTTCTTT.

The J gene is TRBJ2-1, the V gene TRBV20-1, with a tentative D call TRBD1 (6 bases). There are 17 residues in the CDR3. V was pared by 5 bases and J by 0 bases, with 20 bases between. Germline assignment: CDR1 DFQATT and CDR2 SNEGSKA (reference sequence). The CDR3 coding sequence is TGCAGTGCTCACAGGGCGACTTCATCAAGCTCCTACAATGAGCAGTTCTTC. Protein: CSAHRATSSSSYNEQFF.

The chain couples TRBV19 to TRBJ2-1; D is undetermined. Germline V gives CDR1 LNHDA, CDR2 SQIVND (reference sequence). The CDR3 totals 12 residues. The V and J ends lost 3 bases and 6 bases respectively, with 6 bases between them. CDR3 protein: CASSIGVNEQFF. The DNA for the CDR3 is TGTGCCAGTAGTATTGGGGTCAATGAGCAGTTCTTC.

The J gene is TRBJ2-7, the V gene TRBV4-2; 9 bases fit TRBD1. Germline V gene sequence: CDR1 LGHNA, CDR2 YNFKEQ. The CDR3 is 14 amino acids. V lost 3 bases to trimming and J lost 4 bases; unmatched junction nucleotides: 4. In DNA form, the CDR3 reads TGTGCCAGCAGCCACCGGGACAGGGAGTACGAGCAGTACTTC. Translation: CASSHRDREYEQYF.

The rearrangement links TRBV29-1 to TRBJ1-4, with D uncertain. Germline V gene sequence: CDR1 SQVTM, CDR2 ANQGSEA. CDR3 length: 12 amino acids. Trimming took 3 bases from V and 8 from J, leaving 10 bases between them. DNA of the CDR3: TGCAGCGTTGATCTGGGGAGAGAAAAACTGTTTTTT. Translation: CSVDLGREKLFF. Using reference TRBV29-1 and TRBJ1-4 for the parts outside the CDR3, the full variable domain is SAVISQKPSRDICQRGTSLTIQCQVDSQVTMMFWYRQQPGQSLTLIATANQGSEATYESGFVIDKFPISRPNLTFSTLTVSNMSPEDSSIYLCSVDLGREKLFFGSGTQLSVL.

The chain is built from TRBV4-1 and TRBJ2-7, with 8 bases lining up with TRBD2. Germline lookup yields CDR1 MGHRA and CDR2 YSYEKL. Trimming at V came to 3 bases and at J to 4 bases, leaving 17 bases not matched to a gene. This CDR3 comprises 18 residues. The CDR3 DNA is TGCGCCAGCAGCCAGGGGGAGCTTTTCAGCGGGAGTCAGTACGAGCAGTACTTC. It is translated as CASSQGELFSGSQYEQYF.

The rearrangement joins TRBV4-1 to TRBJ2-7; 9 nucleotides align to TRBD1. CDR1 and CDR2 from the germline V gene are MGHRA and YSYEKL. The CDR3 totals 14 residues. V trimming: 1 base; J trimming: 7 bases; junction bases outside the gene matches: 5. CDR3 residues: CASSQGQGEIEQYF. The CDR3 coding sequence is TGCGCCAGCAGCCAAGGACAGGGGGAAATTGAGCAGTACTTC.

The chain couples TRBV9 to TRBJ2-1; 11 nucleotides match TRBD2. Germline V CDR1 and CDR2: SGDLS, YYNGEE. The CDR3 spans 15 residues. V gave up 4 bases and J gave up 6 bases; unmatched junction bases: 6. CDR3 nucleotides: TGTGCCAGCAGCTCCCTAGCGGGAGGACTCAATGAGCAGTTCTTC. Translating gives CASSSLAGGLNEQFF.

The CDR3 DNA reads TGTGCCAGCAGCTTAATTTGGACGGACACTGAAGCTTTCTTT. Its protein product is CASSLIWTDTEAFF. The gene calls are TRBV7-4 and TRBJ1-1; D ambiguous. V dropped 2 bases and J dropped 3 bases, with 10 bases sitting between them. This CDR3 is 14 amino acids long. Germline V CDR1 and CDR2: SGHVT, SQSDAQ.

The chain couples TRBV6-5 to TRBJ2-1, with a tentative D call TRBD2 (5 bases). Trimming pared 2 bases from V and 13 bases from J, leaving 6 bases between. CDR1 is MNHEY, CDR2 SVGAGI, per germline. This CDR3 contains 10 residues. CDR3 region: CASSYDYQFF. CDR3 bases: TGTGCCAGCAGTTACGACTACCAGTTCTTC.

The chain uses TRBV25-1 and TRBJ1-2; no definite D call. V was shortened by 2 bases and J by 8 bases, with 21 bases between the two germline ends. CDR1 MGHDK and CDR2 SYGVNS come from the germline V gene. CDR3 length equals 16 residues. Written as DNA, the CDR3 is TGTGCCAGCAGTGAAACGGTGCTCACCCCCTCGAGAGGCTACACCTTC. Translating gives CASSETVLTPSRGYTF.

The chain carries TRBV5-1 and TRBJ1-1; D gene ambiguous. V lost 5 bases, J lost 5 bases, and 16 bases lay in between. This CDR3 has 14 residues. Per germline, CDR1 SGHRS and CDR2 YFSETQ. The CDR3: CASSSDPERTEAFF. Written as DNA, the CDR3 is TGCGCCAGCAGTTCTGACCCAGAGCGGACTGAAGCTTTCTTT.

The V gene is TRBV9, the J gene TRBJ1-2; 9 nucleotides match TRBD1. CDR3 length: 16 amino acids. Germline loops: CDR1 SGDLS, CDR2 YYNGEE. V was pared by 4 bases and J by 5 bases, with 12 bases of the junction left unmatched. As DNA, the CDR3 is TGTGCCAGCAGCCTCACCCCGGGACAGGGACGATATGGCTACACCTTC. This gives the protein CASSLTPGQGRYGYTF.

The chain couples TRBV29-1 to TRBJ2-7; D is unclear. Germline V gene data show CDR1 as SQVTM and CDR2 as ANQGSEA. Trimming cost V 4 bases and J 2 bases, with 15 bases left between them. This CDR3 is built from 14 residues. DNA of the CDR3: TGCAGCGTTGCGTATCGGGCGACGACCTACGAGCAGTACTTC. It encodes CSVAYRATTYEQYF.

This sequence joins TRBV7-9 and TRBJ1-5, with D perhaps TRBD1 (5 bases). This CDR3 is 15 amino acids long. Between the trimmed V and J ends, which lost 4 bases and 6 bases, there was a span of 16 bases. In germline, CDR1 is SEHNR, CDR2 FQNEAQ (reference sequence). As DNA, the CDR3 is TGTGCCAGCAGCTCAACAGAGGCAGGGAGTCAGCCCCAGCATTTT. Translated: CASSSTEAGSQPQHF.